A single sample is the source of the 22 T cell receptor beta chains below, sequenced in a study of blood T cell repertoires in COVID-19 (dated by TCRdb to 2018 to 2020). Libraries came from the immunoSEQ multiplex PCR assay. Imported from immuneACCESS, the table was reduced by TCRdb to in-frame sequences with V and J called. These copies leave out some clones; in studies compared against another copy, an unresolved V gene accounts for under half, and the cause of the remainder is not known. The sample table records approximately 92,000 clones; around 80% of these occur just once. The leading ten clones occupy roughly 4.1% of the sample. Sample: peripheral blood. These receptors were collected from a man aged 55 to 70 with acute or convalescent COVID-19.

The chain carries TRBV4-3 and TRBJ1-1; D perhaps matches TRBD1 (5 bases). Looked up from germline, CDR1 is LGHNA and CDR2 is YSLEER. Trimming left V 0 bases short and J 11 bases short, with 13 bases between. This CDR3 contains 13 residues. CDR3 bases: TGCGCCAGCAGCCAAGATAAAGGAGGGGTGGCTTTCTTT. This sequence encodes CASSQDKGGVAFF.

This rearrangement joins TRBV18 to TRBJ2-3; 10 nucleotides line up with TRBD2. CDR1 and CDR2 (germline): KGHSH, LQKENI. The length of the CDR3 is 15 residues. V dropped 5 bases and J dropped 1; count of bases not matched to a gene: 3. CDR3 region: CASSSGLAGTDTQYF. The CDR3 DNA reads TGTGCCAGCTCATCCGGACTAGCGGGCACAGATACGCAGTATTTT.

The chain carries TRBV24-1 and TRBJ2-1; 8 positions match TRBD2. Looked up from germline, CDR1 is KGHDR and CDR2 is SFDVKD. Unmatched junction bases numbered 3, after V lost 4 bases and J lost 2 bases. CDR3 length: 15 residues. The CDR3 protein is CATSESGSPYNEQFF. As DNA, the CDR3 is TGTGCCACCAGTGAAAGCGGGAGCCCCTACAATGAGCAGTTCTTC.

The rearrangement links TRBV6-2 or TRBV6-3 to TRBJ2-3; D is unclear. V dropped 6 bases and J dropped 0 bases, with 10 bases sitting between them. The CDR3 has 14 amino acids. CDR1 and CDR2 from the germline V gene are MNHEY and SVGEGT. Here the CDR3 reads CASSWRYSTDTQYF. The CDR3 DNA reads TGTGCCAGCAGCTGGCGGTATAGCACAGATACGCAGTATTTT.

This chain uses TRBV10-2 with TRBJ2-3; D remains ambiguous. V was cut by 6 bases and J by 0 bases, with 10 bases left in between. Germline CDR1 is WSHSY and CDR2 is SAAADI. The CDR3 extends over 14 amino acids. Here the CDR3 DNA reads TGCGCCAGCAGAGGCGGTATTAGCACAGATACGCAGTATTTT. Translating it yields CASRGGISTDTQYF.

The chain joins TRBV29-1 to TRBJ2-7; 7 nucleotides line up with TRBD1. Losses at the gene ends were 8 bases for V and 3 bases for J; bases not matched to a gene: 10. Per the germline V gene, CDR1 is SQVTM and CDR2 is ANQGSEA. The length of the CDR3 is 13 residues. CDR3 protein: CSLRTGHDYEQYV. The CDR3 bases are TGCAGCTTAAGGACAGGCCATGACTACGAGCAGTACGTC.

This clone was observed a single time. V usage is TRBV24-1 and J usage is TRBJ2-1; D possibly corresponds to TRBD2 (6 bases). The CDR3 extends over 16 amino acids. From germline, CDR1 is KGHDR and CDR2 SFDVKD. V dropped 5 bases and J dropped 5 bases, with 18 bases sitting between them. CDR3 protein: CATSGVTGASNNEQFF. The CDR3 bases are TGTGCCACCAGTGGGGTCACGGGAGCGTCTAACAATGAGCAGTTCTTC.

The V call is TRBV2, the J call TRBJ1-6; D is uncertain. Trimming pared 6 bases from V and 14 bases from J, leaving 11 bases between. Per the germline V gene, CDR1 is SNHLY and CDR2 is FYNNEI. The CDR3 totals 11 residues. The DNA for the CDR3 is TGTGCCAGCAGACTCCTTTTGACCCTCCACTTT. This gives the protein CASRLLLTLHF.

Only one count was recorded for this clone. The chain uses TRBV6-5 and TRBJ2-7; 11 positions match TRBD2. CDR1 is MNHEY and CDR2 is SVGAGI in the germline V gene. With 7 bases clipped from V and 0 bases from J, the junction kept 5 bases outside the gene matches. The CDR3 covers 15 residues. The CDR3 bases are TGTGCCAGCACTCCTAGCGGGAGGAGCTCCTACGAGCAGTACGTC. This codes for CASTPSGRSSYEQYV.

V is TRBV6-5 and J is TRBJ1-4, with TRBD1 as a possible D gene (5 bases). Germline-derived CDR1 and CDR2 are MNHEY and SVGAGI. Trimming left V 10 bases short and J 8 bases short, with 23 bases between. CDR3 length: 15 amino acids. CDR3 in amino acids: CATTGGPVGGEKLFF. The CDR3 nucleotides read TGTGCCACCACAGGTGGACCAGTGGGTGGGGAAAAACTGTTTTTT.

This chain connects TRBV9 to TRBJ2-1; weak D call: TRBD2 (5 bases). Germline V gene data show CDR1 as SGDLS and CDR2 as YYNGEE. This CDR3 contains 12 residues. Trimming cost V 0 bases and J 10 bases, with 8 bases left between them. The CDR3 is CASSVELGEQFF. For the CDR3, the DNA is TGTGCCAGCAGCGTAGAACTAGGCGAGCAGTTCTTC.

This chain links TRBV5-6 with TRBJ1-2; 7 positions match TRBD1. The CDR3 covers 15 residues. CDR1 SGHDT and CDR2 YYEEEE come from the germline V gene. Losses at the gene ends were 4 bases for V and 0 bases for J; bases not matched to a gene: 6. The CDR3 reads CASSGAGGSNYGYTF. CDR3 sequence (DNA): TGTGCCAGCAGCGGCGCAGGGGGATCTAACTATGGCTACACCTTC.

The chain couples TRBV9 to TRBJ1-3, with 7 positions matching TRBD1. Germline V lookup: CDR1 SGDLS, CDR2 YYNGEE. The CDR3 runs to 16 residues. V was clipped by 2 bases and J by 4 bases; unmatched bases: 9. CDR3 in DNA: TGTGCCAGCAGCGTGACCGGGACAGCGTCGGGAAACACCATATATTTT. Its translation: CASSVTGTASGNTIYF.

The V call is TRBV18, the J call TRBJ2-7, with 10 bases fitting TRBD1. V shed 6 bases and J 4 bases; nucleotides not matched to a gene: 3. The CDR3 is made up of 13 amino acids. CDR1 KGHSH and CDR2 LQKENI come from the germline V gene. CDR3 DNA: TGTGCCAGCTCTCAGGACAGGGGGTACGAGCAGTACGTC. Its protein product is CASSQDRGYEQYV.

The chain recombines TRBV6-9 with TRBJ2-2; 8 bases are shared with TRBD2. In germline, CDR1 is MNHGY, CDR2 SVAAGI. The CDR3 has 15 amino acids. Unmatched junction bases numbered 10, after V lost 6 bases and J lost 7 bases. In DNA form, the CDR3 reads TGTGCCAGCAGCCCACCGGGGGGGCAGGACGGGGAGCTGTTTTTT. This gives the protein CASSPPGGQDGELFF.

V usage is TRBV9 and J usage is TRBJ2-1, with TRBD2 identical over 12 bases. The germline gives CDR1 SGDLS, CDR2 YYNGEE. V was pared by 2 bases and J by 0 bases, with 9 bases of the junction left unmatched. The CDR3 sequence is 19 residues long. The CDR3 reads CASSVPTSGGGSSYNEQFF. The CDR3 DNA sequence: TGTGCCAGCAGCGTCCCGACTAGCGGGGGTGGTAGCTCCTACAATGAGCAGTTCTTC.

The genes are TRBV10-3 and TRBJ1-1, with 7 bases aligning to TRBD1. CDR1 and CDR2 (germline): ENHRY, SYGVKD. Trimming at V came to 6 bases and at J to 3 bases, leaving 4 bases not matched to a gene. The CDR3 contains 13 residues. CDR3 in DNA: TGTGCCATCAGCCTTACAGGGGACACTGAAGCTTTCTTT. Its translation is CAISLTGDTEAFF.

The chain uses TRBV3-1 (or the pseudogene TRBV3-2) and TRBJ2-3; 10 nucleotides line up with TRBD2. Germline V lookup: CDR1 LGHDT, CDR2 YNNKEL (reference sequence). The CDR3 is 15 amino acids. J gave up 0 bases and V 6 bases, and 3 bases lay outside the gene matches. The CDR3 DNA is TGTGCCAGCAGTTGGACTAGCGGAAGCACAGATACGCAGTATTTT. It encodes CASSWTSGSTDTQYF.

The chain joins TRBV10-1 to TRBJ1-6; possibly TRBD1 for D (6 bases). Germline V gene lookup returns CDR1 WNHNN and CDR2 SYGVQD (reference sequence). Trimming took 0 bases from V and 10 from J, leaving 10 bases between them. The CDR3 runs 14 residues. CDR3: CASSESTGQSPLHF. The DNA for the CDR3 is TGCGCCAGCAGTGAGTCAACGGGACAATCACCCCTCCACTTT.

V gene TRBV18 combines with J gene TRBJ1-6, with no clear D. Germline lookup yields CDR1 KGHSH and CDR2 LQKENI. The CDR3 length is 15 residues. V was clipped by 3 bases and J by 4 bases, with 10 bases between them. CDR3 protein: CASSPNRRYNSPLHF. In DNA, the CDR3 is TGTGCCAGCTCACCCAATAGGCGGTATAATTCACCCCTCCACTTT.

The chain has TRBV9 and TRBJ2-2; 8 nucleotides match TRBD1. Trimming took 1 base from V and 1 from J; bases not matched to a gene: 3. The CDR3 sequence is 16 residues long. Germline CDR1 reads SGDLS; CDR2 reads YYNGEE. The CDR3: CASSVLGTGNTGELFF. Written as DNA, the CDR3 is TGTGCCAGCAGCGTACTGGGGACAGGGAACACCGGGGAGCTGTTTTTT.

This clone is deemed medium-sized (0.01 to 0.1%). This chain connects TRBV6-5 to TRBJ1-5; possibly TRBD1 for D (5 bases). The germline V gene has CDR1 MNHEY and CDR2 SVGAGI. Deletions cut 2 bases from V and 6 bases from J, with 11 bases between. The CDR3 covers 14 residues. In DNA form, the CDR3 reads TGTGCCAGCAGTTACGGGGGGGATAGTCAGCCCCAGCATTTT. It encodes CASSYGGDSQPQHF.